This T cell receptor (beta chain) was sequenced for a study of blood T cell repertoires in COVID-19. Whole-study context: From T cells, B-cell-depleted T cells, or PBMCs came the material, which was cDNA or gDNA.

Original handling: The authors estimated nucleated cell counts from reference gene primer amplification. This table comes from immunoSEQ multiplex PCR, and its TCRdb copy is limited to in-frame clones, with some not included. D and trimming were read from the DNA, whereas the V and J calls and clone size are those reported in that table. The sample consists of a few hundred thousand clones, over 80% of them appearing once. This CDR3 spans 16 amino acids. Germline V CDR1 and CDR2: SNHLY, FYNNEI. V was pared by 8 bases and J by 8 bases, with 15 bases of the junction left unmatched. Sequencing input: peripheral blood. This TCR was sampled from a man aged 30-40 years who had recovered from COVID-19. The chain links TRBV2 to TRBJ1-4; TRBD1 aligns across 9 bases. DNA for the CDR3: TGTGCCAGCTACGGCCAACAGGGGGCGCATGGCGAAAAACTGTTTTTT. Protein product: CASYGQQGAHGEKLFF. Supplemented by reference TRBV2 and TRBJ1-4, the full variable domain reads EPEVTQTPSHQVTQMGQEVILRCVPISNHLYFYWYRQILGQKVEFLVSFYNNEISEKSEIFDDQFSVERPDGSNFTLKIRSTKLEDSAMYFCASYGQQGAHGEKLFFGSGTQLSVL.